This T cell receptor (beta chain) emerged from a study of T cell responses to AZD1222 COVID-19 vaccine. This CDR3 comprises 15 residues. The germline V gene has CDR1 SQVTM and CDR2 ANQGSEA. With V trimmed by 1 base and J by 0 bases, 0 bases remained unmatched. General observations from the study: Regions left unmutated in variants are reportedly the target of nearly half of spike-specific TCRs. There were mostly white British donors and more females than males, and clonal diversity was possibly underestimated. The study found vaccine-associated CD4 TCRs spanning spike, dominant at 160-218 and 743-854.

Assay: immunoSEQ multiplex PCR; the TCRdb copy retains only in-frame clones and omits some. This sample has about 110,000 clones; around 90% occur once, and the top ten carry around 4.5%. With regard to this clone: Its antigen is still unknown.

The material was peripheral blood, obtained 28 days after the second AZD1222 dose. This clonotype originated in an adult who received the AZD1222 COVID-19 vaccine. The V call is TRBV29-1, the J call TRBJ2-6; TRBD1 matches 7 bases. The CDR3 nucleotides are TGCAGCGTTGAAGCAGGGGGCTCTGGGGCCAACGTCCTGACTTTC. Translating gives CSVEAGGSGANVLTF. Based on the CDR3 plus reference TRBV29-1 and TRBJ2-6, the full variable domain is SAVISQKPSRDICQRGTSLTIQCQVDSQVTMMFWYRQQPGQSLTLIATANQGSEATYESGFVIDKFPISRPNLTFSTLTVSNMSPEDSSIYLCSVEAGGSGANVLTFGAGSRLTVL.